The clone carrying this TCR beta chain was seen at least ten times. Its antigen is still unknown. The TCR library protocol attached unique molecular identifiers to the individual cDNA molecules. TCRdb fed the 5' RACE reads into MiXCR, producing one record per CDR3 protein. Altogether tens of thousands of distinct CDR3 sequences are present, about 12% being singletons, with the ten largest covering around 2.4%. This record comes from a study of early T cells in non-severe SARS-CoV-2 infection. Background on the study: Unsorted whole-blood RNA was sequenced in bulk, leaving chains unpaired.

Study conclusions and caveats: Matching results from VDJdb favored anti-spike CD8 responses, leaving private and CD4 specificities undetected.

The CDR3 covers 14 residues. The ends were cut back, 4 bases at V and 10 bases at J, with 20 bases in the middle. Germline lookup yields CDR1 SGHDT and CDR2 YYEEEE. Input material: whole blood. The rearrangement joins TRBV5-6 to TRBJ1-1; D is unresolved. The TCR was taken from an adult who was a healthcare worker with PCR-confirmed SARS-CoV-2 infection or an uninfected control (not recorded which). The CDR3 is CASSLLRAAHGAFF. CDR3 bases: TGTGCCAGCAGCCTGCTACGGGCAGCCCATGGAGCTTTCTTT.